The 23 T cell receptor beta chains below were found in one sample sequenced in a study of CD8 T cells in Susac syndrome. Reverse transcription used about 0.45 to 1 ug RNA and random hexamers. Each CDR3 protein is one row after TCRdb ran MiXCR on the immunoSEQ multiplex PCR reads. The sample includes 150,000 to 200,000 distinct CDR3 sequences, around 95% of them seen just once. The source material was CD4+ T cells from PBMCs. The origin of the receptors is a human donor in good health.

This clonotype appeared once. The CDR3 sequence: CASSRGRGSGGQETQYF. Written as DNA, the CDR3 is TGCGCCAGCAGCCGGGGCCGGGGTTCGGGAGGCCAAGAGACCCAGTACTTC. This chain links TRBV5-1 with TRBJ2-5, with TRBD2 matching 7 bases. CDR3 size: 17 residues. Germline CDR1 SGHRS, CDR2 YFSETQ. Trimming took 4 bases from V and 1 from J; bases not matched to a gene: 13.

The chain is built from TRBV7-2 and TRBJ2-7; D is unclear. The V end was cut by 0 bases, the J end by 4 bases, with 22 bases between. The length of the CDR3 is 18 residues. CDR1 is SGHTA and CDR2 is FQGNSA in the germline V gene. The CDR3 loop is CASSLAPRPGWVEYEQYF. The CDR3 nucleotides are TGTGCCAGCAGCTTAGCTCCCCGACCCGGTTGGGTCGAATACGAGCAGTACTTC.

The chain uses TRBV12-3 or TRBV12-4 and TRBJ2-6; D is ambiguous. There are 13 residues in the CDR3. V was shortened by 9 bases and J by 0 bases, with 6 bases between the two germline ends. CDR3 bases: TGTGCCAGTACCCCCTCTGGGGCCAACGTCCTGACTTTC. As protein: CASTPSGANVLTF.

The chain recombines TRBV2 with TRBJ2-2, with TRBD1 matching 8 bases. CDR3 length: 16 amino acids. V gave up 3 bases and J gave up 6 bases; unmatched junction bases: 9. The germline V gene has CDR1 SNHLY and CDR2 FYNNEI. CDR3 coding DNA: TGTGCCAGCAGTGAGATGGACAGGGTGTACGCCGGGGAGCTGTTTTTT. Translating it yields CASSEMDRVYAGELFF. Full variable domain (rest looked up from reference TRBV2 and TRBJ2-2): EPEVTQTPSHQVTQMGQEVILRCVPISNHLYFYWYRQILGQKVEFLVSFYNNEISEKSEIFDDQFSVERPDGSNFTLKIRSTKLEDSAMYFCASSEMDRVYAGELFFGEGSRLTVL.

The genes are TRBV13 and TRBJ2-7; D tentatively fits TRBD1 or TRBD2 (5 bases each). Germline V gene lookup returns CDR1 PRHDT and CDR2 FYEKMQ (reference sequence). V lost 5 bases, J lost 3 bases, and 14 bases lay in between. The CDR3 loop spans 14 amino acids. In DNA form, the CDR3 reads TGTGCCAGCAGCCCTCTAGGGACCAACTACGAGCAGTACTTC. Residues: CASSPLGTNYEQYF.

CDR3 bases: TGTGCCGGGGCTAGCGGGGAAAATGAGCAGTTCTTC. Its protein is CAGASGENEQFF. The V call is TRBV6-6, the J call TRBJ2-1; 9 bases are a match to TRBD2. Per the germline V gene, CDR1 is MNHNY and CDR2 is SVGAGI (reference sequence). The CDR3 has 12 amino acids. The V and J ends lost 11 bases and 7 bases, in that order; junction bases with no gene match: 6.

J is TRBJ1-2 and V is TRBV5-1; D remains ambiguous. The germline CDR1 and CDR2 sequences are SGHRS and YFSETQ. With 4 bases removed from V and 5 bases from J, the gap between germline ends came to 15 bases. CDR3 size: 14 residues. CDR3: CASSQSPGDYGYTF. The CDR3 DNA is TGCGCCAGCAGCCAATCACCTGGAGATTATGGCTACACCTTC.

This chain connects TRBV7-2 to TRBJ2-3; possibly TRBD2 for D (6 bases). Germline V CDR1 and CDR2: SGHTA, FQGNSA. CDR3 length: 15 amino acids. The V gene lost 4 bases and the J gene lost 4 bases, with 15 bases spanning the gap. The CDR3 region has the DNA TGTGCCAGCAGCTCCCTCGGGCTAGCGTCAGATACGCAGTATTTT. It yields the protein CASSSLGLASDTQYF.

The J gene is TRBJ1-2, the V gene TRBV15, with D uncertain. From germline, CDR1 is LNHNV and CDR2 YYDKDF (reference sequence). The V end lost 0 bases, the J end lost 2 bases, and 4 bases lay between the germline ends. There are 13 residues in the CDR3. CDR3 DNA sequence: TGTGCCACCAGCAGAGAGGGAAACTATGGCTACACCTTC. Translation gives CATSREGNYGYTF.

The chain couples TRBV7-8 to TRBJ2-7, with D possibly matching TRBD2 (5 bases). V shed 3 bases and J shed 4 bases, with 10 bases lying between them. The CDR3 totals 13 residues. Germline V gives CDR1 SGHVS, CDR2 FQNEAQ. CDR3 bases: TGTGCCAGCAGCTTTTCGGACTTGTACGAGCAGTACTTC. It is translated as CASSFSDLYEQYF.

This clonotype has a handful of counts. The chain uses TRBV6-1 and TRBJ2-3, with D uncertain. Trimming removed 3 bases from V and 8 bases from J, with 9 bases in between. The germline V gene encodes CDR1 MNHNS and CDR2 SASEGT. The CDR3 contains 12 residues. The CDR3 DNA follows: TGTGCCAGCAGTGACGTCCGAGTTACGCAGTATTTT. This encodes CASSDVRVTQYF.

The rearrangement uses TRBV18 and TRBJ2-3, with D perhaps TRBD1 (5 bases). The germline V and J ends were trimmed by 3 bases and 6 bases, with 13 bases remaining between them. This CDR3 spans 14 amino acids. Per germline, CDR1 KGHSH and CDR2 LQKENI. CDR3 sequence reads: CASSPQGVGDTQYF. For the CDR3, the DNA is TGTGCCAGCTCACCTCAGGGCGTGGGGGATACGCAGTATTTT.

In its sample, this clonotype was seen a few times. Written as DNA, the CDR3 is TGTGCCAGCAGTTTTCACGGCACTGAAGCTTTCTTT. This encodes CASSFHGTEAFF. The rearrangement links TRBV7-9 to TRBJ1-1; no clear D. V lost 6 bases and J 4 bases, leaving 9 bases between the germline ends. Germline CDR1 reads SEHNR; CDR2 reads FQNEAQ (reference sequence). The CDR3 runs to 12 residues. The complete variable domain, with remaining parts taken from reference TRBV7-9 and TRBJ1-1, reads DTGVSQNPRHKITKRGQNVTFRCDPISEHNRLYWYRQTLGQGPEFLTYFQNEAQLEKSRLLSDRFSAERPKGSFSTLEIQRTEQGDSAMYLCASSFHGTEAFFGQGTRLTVV.

This clonotype was picked up a small number of times. This chain uses TRBV20-1 with TRBJ2-4; weak D call: TRBD2 (6 bases). CDR1 and CDR2 (germline): DFQATT, SNEGSKA (reference sequence). V was cut by 6 bases and J by 0 bases, with 9 bases left in between. CDR3 length equals 13 residues. The CDR3 spells CSAAGLAKNIQYF. For the CDR3, the DNA is TGCAGTGCAGCGGGTCTAGCCAAAAACATTCAGTACTTC.

The rearrangement joins TRBV6-5 to TRBJ1-4; 10 nucleotides line up with TRBD1. Germline V gene lookup returns CDR1 MNHEY and CDR2 SVGAGI. The CDR3 covers 12 residues. V dropped 11 bases and J dropped 6; count of bases not matched to a gene: 3. The CDR3, as DNA: TGTGCCGTCGGGACAGGGGATGAAAAACTGTTTTTT. It encodes CAVGTGDEKLFF.

The gene calls are TRBV20-1 and TRBJ2-3; maybe TRBD2 (7 bases). Germline V gene sequence: CDR1 DFQATT, CDR2 SNEGSKA (reference sequence). Trimming shortened V by 6 bases and J by 1 base, and 14 bases separated the two germline ends. The CDR3 consists of 14 residues. CDR3 amino acids: CSARGGEGTDTQYF. CDR3 coding DNA: TGCAGTGCCAGGGGAGGGGAAGGCACAGATACGCAGTATTTT.

The rearrangement joins TRBV2 to TRBJ1-6; 8 nucleotides match TRBD1. In germline, CDR1 is SNHLY, CDR2 FYNNEI. This CDR3 region has 15 residues. With 2 bases clipped from V and 10 bases from J, the junction kept 7 bases outside the gene matches. CDR3 amino acids: CASSEWSGGLSPLHF. The CDR3 coding sequence is TGTGCCAGCAGTGAATGGTCAGGGGGCCTCTCACCCCTCCACTTT.

CDR3 DNA sequence: TGTGCCAGCTCACGGGAGCGCACAGATACGCAGTATTTT. Translation: CASSRERTDTQYF. J is TRBJ2-3 and V is TRBV18, with D tentatively TRBD2 (5 bases). The CDR3 contains 13 residues. The germline V gene encodes CDR1 KGHSH and CDR2 LQKENI. Deletions cut 4 bases from V and 1 base from J, with 6 bases between.

V usage is TRBV5-1 and J usage is TRBJ2-3; weak D call: TRBD1 (6 bases). This CDR3 is built from 14 residues. Deletions cut 4 bases from V and 2 bases from J, with 11 bases between. Germline CDR1 is SGHRS and CDR2 is YFSETQ. CDR3 amino acids: CASSTDRATDTQYF. The CDR3 DNA sequence: TGCGCCAGCAGCACGGACAGAGCCACAGATACGCAGTATTTT.

The V gene is TRBV20-1, the J gene TRBJ1-2; unclear D gene. With 3 bases removed from V and 7 bases from J, the gap between germline ends came to 9 bases. This CDR3 region has 11 residues. The germline gives CDR1 DFQATT, CDR2 SNEGSKA (reference sequence). CDR3 sequence reads: CSASPTRGYTF. For the CDR3, the DNA is TGCAGTGCTAGCCCGACACGTGGCTACACCTTC.

The chain uses TRBV7-9 and TRBJ1-1; a possible D gene is TRBD1 (5 bases). The V end was cut by 3 bases, the J end by 6 bases, with 14 bases between. Germline values: CDR1 SEHNR, CDR2 FQNEAQ (reference sequence). The CDR3 contains 14 residues. The CDR3 sequence: CASSFTGPFSEAFF. For the CDR3, the DNA is TGTGCCAGCAGCTTCACAGGACCCTTCTCTGAAGCTTTCTTT.

The chain joins TRBV3-1 to TRBJ1-2; 7 bases are shared with TRBD1. The CDR3 has 12 residues. V lost 7 bases, J lost 7 bases, and 6 bases stayed unmatched. Germline assignment: CDR1 LGHDT and CDR2 YNNKEL (reference sequence). CDR3 amino acids: CASTHPGGGYTF. In DNA form, the CDR3 reads TGTGCCAGCACCCACCCAGGGGGTGGCTACACCTTC.

V and J are TRBV7-2 and TRBJ1-1; D is ambiguous. Per the germline V gene, CDR1 is SGHTA and CDR2 is FQGNSA. The V and J ends lost 5 bases and 3 bases respectively, with 10 bases between them. The CDR3 has 13 amino acids. This CDR3 reads CASSATQDTEAFF. CDR3 sequence (DNA): TGTGCCAGCAGCGCGACACAAGACACTGAAGCTTTCTTT.